A selection of T cell receptor beta chains follows, all from one sample in a study of cytomegalovirus exposure and HLA in healthy donors. TCRdb keeps only in-frame clones here, not all; method: immunoSEQ multiplex PCR. The sample holds 100,000 to 150,000 clones, around 73% seen once. The sample consisted of PBMCs. These receptors originate from a human donor in good health. Both conserved end residues are part of each CDR3. Fields, in order: V gene, D gene, J gene, clone size, CDR3 protein, CDR3 DNA. The D gene is left open where the match is weak. Clone size is given for some rows only: seen once, a few or many times, or a class if the clone is expanded.

TRBV4-1	TRBD1	TRBJ2-7	.	CASSQGELDRASSYEQYF	TGCGCCAGCAGCCAAGGCGAACTCGACAGGGCCAGCTCCTACGAGCAGTACTTC
TRBV5-1	TRBD2	TRBJ2-3	once	CASSPGTSEDTQYF	TGCGCCAGCAGCCCCGGGACTAGCGAAGATACGCAGTATTTT
TRBV4-1	.	TRBJ2-1	.	CASSQAPQKYNEQFF	TGCGCCAGCAGCCAAGCCCCACAAAAGTACAATGAGCAGTTCTTC
TRBV6-5	TRBD1	TRBJ2-7	.	CASSYPDRVEQYF	TGTGCCAGCAGTTACCCGGACAGGGTAGAGCAGTACTTC
TRBV7-9	TRBD2	TRBJ2-2	.	CASSFPVSTGGTNTGELFF	TGTGCCAGCAGCTTCCCGGTTTCGACGGGAGGAACGAACACCGGGGAGCTGTTTTTT
TRBV2	.	TRBJ1-2	.	CASRTAGSLYGYTF	TGTGCCAGCAGGACCGCGGGAAGCCTCTATGGCTACACCTTC
TRBV12-2	.	TRBJ1-2	.	CASRCRQGANYGYTF	TGTGCAAGTCGCTGCAGACAGGGGGCTAACTATGGCTACACCTTC
TRBV6-6	TRBD1	TRBJ2-5	.	CASRPGTGEETQYF	TGTGCCAGCAGACCTGGGACAGGGGAAGAGACCCAGTACTTC
TRBV6-1	TRBD1	TRBJ2-4	.	CASSDRANIQYF	TGTGCCAGCAGCGACAGGGCAAACATTCAGTACTTC
TRBV6-4	TRBD1	TRBJ2-3	.	CASSVAGGADTQYF	TGTGCCAGCAGTGTTGCAGGGGGCGCAGATACGCAGTATTTT
TRBV7-3	TRBD2	TRBJ2-7	.	CASSLAGVNEQYF	TGTGCCAGCAGCTTAGCGGGGGTAAACGAGCAGTACTTC
TRBV10-1	.	TRBJ2-7	.	CASSESISGGRGGYEQYF	TGCGCCAGCAGTGAGTCTATTTCCGGTGGCAGGGGCGGTTACGAGCAGTACTTC
TRBV19	.	TRBJ2-7	.	CASSRDMGGPGLAYEQYF	TGTGCCAGTAGTAGGGATATGGGGGGACCAGGACTTGCCTACGAGCAGTACTTC
TRBV9	TRBD2	TRBJ2-1	once	CASDGGASGKYNEQFF	TGTGCCAGCGACGGGGGGGCTAGCGGGAAATACAATGAGCAGTTCTTC
TRBV6-5	.	TRBJ1-4	.	CASSYSGVATNEKLFF	TGTGCCAGCAGTTACTCGGGAGTCGCAACTAATGAAAAACTGTTTTTT
TRBV2	.	TRBJ2-7	.	CASRRGEQYF	TGTGCCAGCAGAAGGGGCGAGCAGTACTTC
TRBV29-1	.	TRBJ2-7	.	CSVGLARGREQYF	TGCAGCGTTGGATTAGCTCGGGGGAGAGAGCAGTACTTC
TRBV6-1	.	TRBJ2-7	.	CASSTLTTFGEQYF	TGTGCCAGCAGTACCCTAACTACGTTTGGGGAGCAGTACTTC
TRBV9	TRBD1	TRBJ1-2	.	CASSGHAGRGRDNYGYTF	TGTGCCAGCAGCGGACATGCGGGCAGGGGGCGCGACAACTATGGCTACACCTTC
TRBV6-1	.	TRBJ2-7	.	CASMWGRVSYEQYF	TGTGCCAGCATGTGGGGCAGGGTATCATACGAGCAGTACTTC
TRBV6-1	.	TRBJ2-5	.	CASSRDGGRTQYF	TGTGCCAGCAGTCGGGACGGGGGTCGGACCCAGTACTTC
TRBV5-4	TRBD2	TRBJ2-5	few	CASSRGGSGGQETQYF	TGTGCCAGCAGTCGTGGTGGTAGCGGGGGGCAAGAGACCCAGTACTTC
TRBV28	TRBD1	TRBJ1-1	.	CASSQAGDRPRETEAFF	TGTGCCAGCAGTCAGGCTGGGGACAGGCCGAGGGAGACTGAAGCTTTCTTT